Below, one TCR beta chain is given with its context. Each CDR3 protein is one row after TCRdb ran MiXCR on the 5' RACE reads. The data contain fewer than 500,000 distinct CDR3 sequences, 20% to 25% of them singletons. This sample was included in a study of identical twins. V was pared by 2 bases and J by 6 bases, with 8 bases between. CDR1 SEHNR and CDR2 FQNEAQ come from the germline V gene (reference sequence). The CDR3 is 13 amino acids. This sample also belongs to another study, concerning T cells expressing NK-cell markers. As that report states: Researchers got TCR beta repertoires out of sorted CD3+CD56+NKG2C+, CD3+CD56+NKG2C- and CD3+CD56-NKG2C+ T cells. HCMV seropositivity characterized most of the eight sequenced donors, and seronegativity one. The share of CD8+ T cells held by dominant NKG2C+ clonotypes was about 1.0-7.5% in roughly 6 donors. Once again these clonotypes came out on top in the CD3+CD56-NKG2C+ fraction of several donors.

Sequenced material: CD4+ T cells sorted from blood. The clonotype originates from a woman in her late teens or twenties in good health. This chain connects TRBV7-9 to TRBJ2-1; no clear D gene. The CDR3 DNA follows: TGTGCCAGCAGCTTAAATGGCGGCAATGAGCAGTTCTTC. Translating it yields CASSLNGGNEQFF.